The clone carrying this T cell receptor (beta chain) appeared many times. As yet, its antigen is unknown. This entry is derived from a study of identical twins. Study-wide points: Abundant beta clonotypes from cord blood had fewer insertions, unlike memory repertoires, which showed none. Potential partial confounding of zero-insertion analyses by invariant MAIT and iNKT cells was noted.

TCRdb reprocessed the 5' RACE reads with MiXCR, giving one entry per CDR3 protein. The data contain around 1.7 million distinct CDR3 sequences, about 31% of them singletons. This CDR3 comprises 16 residues. The germline gives CDR1 SGHTA, CDR2 FQGNSA. V lost 2 bases and J lost 2; bases outside the gene matches: 8. Sequenced material: cord blood. The clonotype was recovered from a newborn girl in good health. The chain has TRBV7-2 and TRBJ2-5; TRBD2 matches at 7 bases. The CDR3 nucleotides are TGTGCCAGCAGCTTATATGGGTCTAGCGGACAAGAGACCCAGTACTTC. Protein: CASSLYGSSGQETQYF.